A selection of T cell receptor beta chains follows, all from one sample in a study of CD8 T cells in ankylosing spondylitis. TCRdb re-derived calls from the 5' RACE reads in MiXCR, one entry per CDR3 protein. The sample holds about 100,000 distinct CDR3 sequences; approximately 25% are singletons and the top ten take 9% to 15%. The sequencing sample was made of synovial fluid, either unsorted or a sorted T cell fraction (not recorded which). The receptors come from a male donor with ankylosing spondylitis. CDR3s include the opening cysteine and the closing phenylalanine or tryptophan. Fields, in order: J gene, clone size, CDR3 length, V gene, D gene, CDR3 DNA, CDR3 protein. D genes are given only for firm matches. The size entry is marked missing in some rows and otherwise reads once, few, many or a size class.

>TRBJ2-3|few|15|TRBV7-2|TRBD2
TGTGCCAGCAGCCCCGGGACTAGCAGAGGAGATACGCAGTATTTT
CASSPGTSRGDTQYF
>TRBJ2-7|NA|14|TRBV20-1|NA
TGCAGTACTAAACAGGAGGCCGAGTCCTACGAGCAGTACTTC
CSTKQEAESYEQYF
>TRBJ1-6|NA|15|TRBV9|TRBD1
TGTGCCAGCAGCGTAGGGGACAGGGGGTTTTCACCCCTCCACTTT
CASSVGDRGFSPLHF
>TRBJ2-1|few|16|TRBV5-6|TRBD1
TGTGCCAGCTCCGAGGTGGGACAGGGGGTATACAATGAGCAGTTCTTC
CASSEVGQGVYNEQFF
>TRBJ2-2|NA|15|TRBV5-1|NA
TGCGCCAGCAGCCCAACACAGGGAGGGAACGGGGAGCTGTTTTTT
CASSPTQGGNGELFF
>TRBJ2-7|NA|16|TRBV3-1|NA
TGTGCCAGCAGCCAAGAACCCCCACAGGGTGGTATCGAGCAGTACTTC
CASSQEPPQGGIEQYF
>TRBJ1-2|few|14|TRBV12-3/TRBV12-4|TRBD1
TGTGCCAGCAGCCAGCGGACAGGGGGCTATGGCTACACCTTC
CASSQRTGGYGYTF
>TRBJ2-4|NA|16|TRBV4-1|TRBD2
TGCGCCAGCAGCCAGAACACAGCGGGAGTCGTAAACATTCAGTACTTC
CASSQNTAGVVNIQYF
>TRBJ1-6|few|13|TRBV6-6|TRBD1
TGTGCCAGCATGGGACAGGGACGTTCACCCCTCCACTTT
CASMGQGRSPLHF
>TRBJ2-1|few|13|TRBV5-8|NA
TGTGCCAGCAGCTCCCAGCCTTACAATGAGCAGTTCTTC
CASSSQPYNEQFF
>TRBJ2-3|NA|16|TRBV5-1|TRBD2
TGCGCCAGCAGCGTTCGGGGGGGGATTAGCACAGATACGCAGTATTTT
CASSVRGGISTDTQYF
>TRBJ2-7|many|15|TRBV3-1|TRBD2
TGTGCCAGCAGCCAAGACCTAGCGGGAGGGTACGAGCAGTACTTC
CASSQDLAGGYEQYF
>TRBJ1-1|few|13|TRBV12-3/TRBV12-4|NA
TGTGCCAGCAGTTCGTCACAGGCCACTGAAGCTTTCTTT
CASSSSQATEAFF
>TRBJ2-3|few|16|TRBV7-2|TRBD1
TGTGCCAGCAGCTTAGTCGGACAGGGGGCTGCAGATACGCAGTATTTT
CASSLVGQGAADTQYF
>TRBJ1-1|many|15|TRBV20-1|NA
TGCAGTGCTAGAGATAACGTGGACAGACCTAGTGAAGCTTTCTTT
CSARDNVDRPSEAFF
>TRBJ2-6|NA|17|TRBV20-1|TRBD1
TGCAGTGCTACGACAGGGGTAGGATCGATGGGGGCCAACGTCCTGACTTTC
CSATTGVGSMGANVLTF